This TCR beta chain was recorded in a study of cytomegalovirus exposure and HLA in healthy donors. PCR employed 60 Vbeta and 13 Jbeta primers. The table came from immunoSEQ multiplex PCR; TCRdb's copy has only in-frame clones and leaves some out. The sample has 90,000 to 100,000 clones, approximately 76% seen once; the top ten hold about 2%. J lost 5 bases, V lost 3 bases, and 8 bases had no gene match. CDR3 length: 15 amino acids. Germline V gene lookup returns CDR1 LGHNA and CDR2 YSLEER. Input material: PBMCs. This clonotype was obtained from a man between 35 and 55 years old in good health and CMV-seronegative. The gene calls are TRBV4-3 and TRBJ2-3; 7 nucleotides line up with TRBD1. The DNA for the CDR3 is TGCGCCAGCAGCCAGAGAGACAGGGTTGGAGATACGCAGTATTTT. Protein product: CASSQRDRVGDTQYF.